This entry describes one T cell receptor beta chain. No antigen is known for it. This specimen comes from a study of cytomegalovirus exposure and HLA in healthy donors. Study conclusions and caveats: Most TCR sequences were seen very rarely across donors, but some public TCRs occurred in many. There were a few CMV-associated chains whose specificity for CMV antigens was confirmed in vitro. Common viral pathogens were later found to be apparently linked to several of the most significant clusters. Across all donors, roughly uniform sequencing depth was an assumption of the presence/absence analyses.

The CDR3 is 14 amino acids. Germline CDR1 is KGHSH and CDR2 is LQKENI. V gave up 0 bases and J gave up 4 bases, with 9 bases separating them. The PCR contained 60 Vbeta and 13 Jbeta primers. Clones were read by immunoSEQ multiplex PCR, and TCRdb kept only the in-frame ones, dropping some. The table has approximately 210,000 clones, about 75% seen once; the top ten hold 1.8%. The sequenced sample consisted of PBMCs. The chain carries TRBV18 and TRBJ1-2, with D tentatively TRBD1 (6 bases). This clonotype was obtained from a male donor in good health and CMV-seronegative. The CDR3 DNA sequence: TGTGCCAGCTCACCACCGGGGGCTCCCTATGGCTACACCTTC. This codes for CASSPPGAPYGYTF.